This entry is about one TCR beta chain. What it binds is unknown. This record belongs to a study of post-analysis software for immune sequencing data. Study context: Both relapsing-remitting and secondary progressive multiple sclerosis featured among the disease courses, as did progressive-relapsing multiple sclerosis.

CDR1 and CDR2 from the germline V gene are MNHNS and SASEGT. Trimming left V 6 bases short and J 0 bases short, with 23 bases between. CDR3 length equals 18 residues. Built from TCR beta cDNA, the libraries had unique molecular identifiers in them. TCRdb independently ran MiXCR on the PCR reads; one entry per CDR3 protein. The sample has about 680,000 distinct CDR3 sequences, around 60% seen once. Whole-study findings and limits: Controls' normalized Chao1 diversity significantly exceeded that of multiple sclerosis patients. Higher frequency in patients than in controls was seen for a handful of TRBV segments, with TRBV5-6, TRBV5-1 and TRBV20-1 among them.

This chain uses TRBV6-1 with TRBJ1-2, with D possibly TRBD1 on 6 matching bases. Sequenced sample: blood. The TCR was taken from a girl aged 2-10 years with multiple sclerosis. CDR3 nucleotides: TGTGCCAGCAGGATACAGGGCACTGATAACGGAGCTAACTATGGCTACACCTTC. It translates to CASRIQGTDNGANYGYTF.